The present T cell receptor (beta chain) was sequenced within a study of blood T cell repertoires in COVID-19. Across the study: Samples taken during acute and convalescent COVID-19 were collected in the United States, Italy and Spain. From T cells, B-cell-depleted T cells, or PBMCs came the material, which was cDNA or gDNA.

The length of the CDR3 is 15 residues. V lost 7 bases, J lost 3 bases, and 16 bases lay in between. Germline CDR1 SNHLY, CDR2 FYNNEI. Authors' methods: Nucleated cell number was recorded as an estimate derived from reference gene primer amplification. Only in-frame clones appear in the TCRdb table, and some are missing; sequencing was by immunoSEQ multiplex PCR. The V and J calls and clone size were taken over from that table, and D and trimming were inferred from the DNA. The table lists about 24,000 clones, about 89% of them singletons. The genes are TRBV2 and TRBJ1-5; maybe TRBD1 (6 bases). The material sequenced was peripheral blood. This clonotype was obtained from a human donor with active COVID-19. The donor label of this sample is uncertain. CDR3 sequence: CASTSEGESNQPQHF. CDR3 coding DNA: TGTGCCAGCACCTCCGAGGGGGAATCCAATCAGCCCCAGCATTTT.